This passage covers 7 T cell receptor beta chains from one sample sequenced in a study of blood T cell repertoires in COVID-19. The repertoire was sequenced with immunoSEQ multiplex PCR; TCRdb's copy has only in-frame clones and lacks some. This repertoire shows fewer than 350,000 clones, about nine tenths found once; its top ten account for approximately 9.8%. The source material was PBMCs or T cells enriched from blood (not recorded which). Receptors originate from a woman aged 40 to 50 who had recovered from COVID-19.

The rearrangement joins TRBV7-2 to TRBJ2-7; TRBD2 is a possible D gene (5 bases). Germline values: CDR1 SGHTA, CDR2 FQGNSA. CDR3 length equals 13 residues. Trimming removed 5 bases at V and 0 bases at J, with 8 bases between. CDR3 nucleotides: TGTGCCAGCAGCAGTAGCGACTCCTACGAGCAGTACTTC. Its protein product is CASSSSDSYEQYF.

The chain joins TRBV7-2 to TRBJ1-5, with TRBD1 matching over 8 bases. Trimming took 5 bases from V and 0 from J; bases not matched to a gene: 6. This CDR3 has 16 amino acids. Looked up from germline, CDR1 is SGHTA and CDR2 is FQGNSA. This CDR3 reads CASSQNTGGSNQPQHF. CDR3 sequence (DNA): TGTGCCAGCAGCCAAAATACAGGGGGTAGCAATCAGCCCCAGCATTTT.

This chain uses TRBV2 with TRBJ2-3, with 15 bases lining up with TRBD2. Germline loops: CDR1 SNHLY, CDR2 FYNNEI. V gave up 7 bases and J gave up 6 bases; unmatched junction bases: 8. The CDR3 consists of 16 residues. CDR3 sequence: CASIHGLAGGVDTQYF. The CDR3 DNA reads TGTGCCAGCATCCACGGACTAGCGGGGGGGGTCGATACGCAGTATTTT.

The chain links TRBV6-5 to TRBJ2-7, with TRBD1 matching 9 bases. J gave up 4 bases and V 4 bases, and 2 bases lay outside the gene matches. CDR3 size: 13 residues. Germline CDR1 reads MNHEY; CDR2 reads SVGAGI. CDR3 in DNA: TGTGCCAGCAGTTGGGGGACAGGGTACGAGCAGTACTTC. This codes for CASSWGTGYEQYF.

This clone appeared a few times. The CDR3 DNA reads as TGTGCCAGCAGTGTTTTCGACTGGGACACTGAAGCTTTCTTT. It translates to CASSVFDWDTEAFF. The chain is built from TRBV2 and TRBJ1-1; the D is unclear. Trimming took off 4 bases at V and 3 bases at J, with 12 bases between the two ends. Germline values: CDR1 SNHLY, CDR2 FYNNEI. This CDR3 contains 14 residues.

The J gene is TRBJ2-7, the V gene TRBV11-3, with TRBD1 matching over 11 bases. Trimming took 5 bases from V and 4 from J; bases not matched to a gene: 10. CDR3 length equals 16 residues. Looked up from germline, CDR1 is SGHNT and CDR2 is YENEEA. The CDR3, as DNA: TGTGCCAGCAGCCCCAGGGACAGGGGGACAATGTACGAGCAGTACTTC. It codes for CASSPRDRGTMYEQYF.

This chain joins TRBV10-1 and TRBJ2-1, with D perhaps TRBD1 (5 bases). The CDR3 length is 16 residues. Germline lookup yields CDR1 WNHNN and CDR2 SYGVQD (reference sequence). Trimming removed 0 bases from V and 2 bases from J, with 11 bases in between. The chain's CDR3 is CASSESRGPTYNEQFF. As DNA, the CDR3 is TGCGCCAGCAGTGAGTCTAGGGGTCCTACCTACAATGAGCAGTTCTTC.